This T cell receptor (beta chain) derives from a study of tumor-infiltrating lymphocytes in primary liver carcinoma. Study overall: Tumor staging was T1-T3 N0M0; sizes spanned 4.2 to 10 cm across. Productive TCRbeta read yields ran from roughly 3.6 to 7.1 million per sample and were similar between tissues.

Co-extraction of RNA and DNA was performed on roughly 17-32 mg of unsorted bulk tissue. Every single tumor sample held over 85% viable tumor cells. Findings and caveats of the study: Just around 7.5-25% of top clones spanned all five tumor regions.

Using a constant-region primer together with ProtoScript II reverse transcriptase, TCR beta cDNA was made from approximately 500 ng of total RNA. TCR beta libraries came from three nested multiplex PCR rounds using slightly modified ARM-PCR. In the first two PCR rounds, TRBV1-TRBV30 forward primers were paired with a C-beta reverse primer, and each round lasted approximately 9 cycles. One entry per CDR3 protein results from TCRdb running MiXCR on the multiplex PCR reads. Of about 33,000 distinct CDR3 sequences in the sample, roughly four fifths were seen once. Germline lookup yields CDR1 PRHDT and CDR2 FYEKMQ (reference sequence). This CDR3 region has 13 residues. A remark on this clonotype: Its antigen is undetermined. A much more abundant neighbour one base away suggests this may be a read error. This is likely a read error, given that the CDR3 carries no conserved phenylalanine or tryptophan at its end.

The TCR was taken from a man aged 40-49 years with primary liver carcinoma and hepatitis B virus infection. The V call is TRBV13, the J call TRBJ2-2; D is possibly TRBD2 (5 bases). What was sequenced was liver tumor tissue from sampling region 5. The subset denotes: tumor region T5, tumor centre. In DNA, the CDR3 is TGTGCCGGCAGCCCCGGACTCTCCGGGGAGCTGTTTTCT. As protein: CAGSPGLSGELFS.